The clone carrying this TCR beta chain has more than one count but fewer than ten. Antigen: not known. The V gene's germline CDR1 is SGHTA and CDR2 FQGNSA. The germline V and J ends were trimmed by 1 base and 3 bases, with 19 bases remaining between them. CDR3 size: 18 residues. The data were obtained in a study of beta chain features in type 1 diabetes. About the research overall: Analysis included around 110,000,000 sorted cells drawn from all samples. Findings and caveats of the study: Patients with Type 1 diabetes showed moderately but significantly shorter TCRB CDR3s in all four CD4+ subsets.

Every isolated RNA sample was fully reverse transcribed, so sequencing captured expressed TCRB transcripts. Sequencing was performed with immunoSEQ multiplex PCR; in TCRdb, only in-frame clones are kept and a portion is missing. The sample shows 300,000 to 400,000 clones, 9.5% to 10% of them seen only once. The specimen was central memory CD4+ T cells from blood. The chain uses TRBV7-2 and TRBJ2-1; a weak D match, TRBD2 (8 bases). The receptor's source is a man aged 30 to 39 with type 1 diabetes. In DNA form, the CDR3 reads TGTGCCAGCAGCTTAGATCAGGGGGGTAGCGGGAACTACAATGAGCAGTTCTTC. This translates into CASSLDQGGSGNYNEQFF.